These 21 T cell receptor beta chains originate from one sample sequenced in a study of TIL therapy for anti-PD-1-resistant metastatic lung cancer. Sequencing used immunoSEQ v3. The table came from immunoSEQ multiplex PCR; TCRdb's copy has only in-frame clones and leaves some out. The table shows about 20,000 clones, with more than 65% occurring only once. Time point here: pre-treatment sample, taken before nivolumab and TIL therapy. Sequencing used blood, obtained at baseline. Receptors originate from a person between 30 and 79 years old with non-small cell lung cancer.

The chain links TRBV12-3 or TRBV12-4 to TRBJ1-5; the D is unclear. The V and J ends lost 2 bases and 6 bases respectively, with 8 bases between them. The CDR3 contains 13 residues. DNA of the CDR3: TGTGCCAGCAGTTTAAGGTGGGCTCAGCCCCAGCATTTT. Its protein is CASSLRWAQPQHF.

This CDR3 reads CASSQTLWGQETQYF. The CDR3 DNA reads as TGTGCCAGCAGCCAAACTCTGTGGGGTCAAGAGACCCAGTACTTC. This sequence joins TRBV4-2 and TRBJ2-5; D call uncertain. The CDR3 runs to 15 residues. CDR1 LGHNA and CDR2 YNFKEQ come from the germline V gene. The V and J ends lost 2 bases and 2 bases respectively, with 12 bases between them.

V gene TRBV4-1 combines with J gene TRBJ1-2; the D gene is possibly TRBD1 (5 bases). Germline V gene sequence: CDR1 MGHRA, CDR2 YSYEKL. CDR3 length equals 15 residues. Trimming cost V 0 bases and J 2 bases, with 10 bases left between them. DNA for the CDR3: TGCGCCAGCAGCCAAGAGGGGGGGAGAAACTATGGCTACACCTTC. Its protein product is CASSQEGGRNYGYTF.

This chain links TRBV7-2 with TRBJ2-5; 8 nucleotides line up with TRBD2. The CDR3 spans 13 residues. V gave up 5 bases and J gave up 2 bases; unmatched junction bases: 1. Germline loops: CDR1 SGHTA, CDR2 FQGNSA. The CDR3 region is CASSRGGQETQYF. The CDR3 DNA reads TGTGCCAGCAGCCGGGGGGGACAAGAGACCCAGTACTTC.

The chain employs TRBV20-1 and TRBJ1-2; no definite D call. CDR1 and CDR2 from the germline V gene are DFQATT and SNEGSKA (reference sequence). The CDR3 runs to 15 residues. The ends were cut back, 3 bases at V and 4 bases at J, with 18 bases in the middle. The CDR3 is CSASLGGRGRYGYTF. In nucleotides, the CDR3 is TGCAGTGCTAGTTTGGGAGGGAGAGGACGCTATGGCTACACCTTC.

This chain's CDR3 is CASSFETGNTEAFF. The CDR3 DNA sequence: TGTGCCAGCAGCTTCGAAACAGGGAACACTGAAGCTTTCTTT. J is TRBJ1-1 and V is TRBV5-6, with D perhaps TRBD1 (5 bases). The CDR3 extends over 14 amino acids. Germline V lookup: CDR1 SGHDT, CDR2 YYEEEE. The germline V and J ends were trimmed by 2 bases and 1 base, with 9 bases remaining between them.

This chain connects TRBV30 to TRBJ2-3; 8 bases are a match to TRBD2. Germline values: CDR1 GTSNPN, CDR2 SVGIG (reference sequence). The CDR3 contains 17 residues. The trim removed 0 bases at V and 5 bases at J, leaving 13 bases unmatched. This CDR3 reads CAWSVGRGLGIGDTQYF. The CDR3, as DNA: TGTGCCTGGAGTGTGGGGCGGGGACTAGGAATCGGAGATACGCAGTATTTT.

Only one count was recorded for this clone. This sequence joins TRBV25-1 and TRBJ2-7; 12 bases match TRBD2. Germline-derived CDR1 and CDR2 are MGHDK and SYGVNS. This CDR3 is built from 17 residues. The trim removed 3 bases at V and 3 bases at J, leaving 9 bases unmatched. CDR3 in DNA: TGTGCCAGCAGTGACTCGGGCGGGACTAGCGGGCACTACGAGCAGTACTTC. Residues: CASSDSGGTSGHYEQYF.

The chain couples TRBV5-1 to TRBJ2-1; D gene uncertain. This CDR3 comprises 15 residues. Looked up from germline, CDR1 is SGHRS and CDR2 is YFSETQ. Trimming cost V 0 bases and J 0 bases, with 7 bases left between them. The CDR3 bases are TGCGCCAGCAGCTTGGACAGAAGCTCCTACAATGAGCAGTTCTTC. This translates into CASSLDRSSYNEQFF.

This clone was observed a handful of times. V is TRBV5-1 and J is TRBJ1-1, with D unresolved. The V gene lost 2 bases and the J gene lost 0 bases, with 11 bases spanning the gap. The CDR3 length is 15 residues. Germline V gene sequence: CDR1 SGHRS, CDR2 YFSETQ. The CDR3 loop is CASSLGRIMNTEAFF. The CDR3 DNA reads as TGCGCCAGCAGCTTAGGCAGAATTATGAACACTGAAGCTTTCTTT.

The genes are TRBV3-1 (or the pseudogene TRBV3-2) and TRBJ2-3, with D maybe TRBD1 (6 bases). CDR1 LGHDT and CDR2 YNNKEL come from the germline V gene (reference sequence). Trimming removed 8 bases at V and 5 bases at J, with 14 bases between. The CDR3 is 13 amino acids. CDR3 protein: CASGPSGVDTQYF. The CDR3 DNA is TGTGCCAGCGGGCCCTCAGGGGTAGATACGCAGTATTTT.

The V gene is TRBV6-2 or TRBV6-3, the J gene TRBJ1-5; 8 bases are a match to TRBD1. Unmatched junction bases numbered 1, after V lost 2 bases and J lost 1 base. Germline loops: CDR1 MNHEY, CDR2 SVGEGT. This CDR3 contains 15 residues. The CDR3 loop is CASSYTGGSNQPQHF. Written as DNA, the CDR3 is TGTGCCAGCAGTTACACAGGGGGGAGCAATCAGCCCCAGCATTTT.

This rearrangement joins TRBV7-3 to TRBJ2-5; D tentatively fits TRBD1 or TRBD2 (5 bases each). Germline V gene data show CDR1 as SGHTA and CDR2 as FQGTGA. V shed 5 bases and J shed 3 bases, with 10 bases lying between them. The CDR3 is 13 residues long. This CDR3 reads CASSRGPEETQYF. CDR3 nucleotide sequence: TGTGCCAGCAGCAGGGGACCAGAAGAGACCCAGTACTTC.

The gene calls are TRBV7-8 and TRBJ2-1, with 11 bases aligning to TRBD1. There are 15 residues in the CDR3. The trim removed 4 bases at V and 4 bases at J, leaving 3 bases unmatched. The germline V gene has CDR1 SGHVS and CDR2 FQNEAQ. CDR3 in amino acids: CASSSGTGGYNEQFF. In nucleotides, the CDR3 is TGTGCCAGCAGCTCCGGGACAGGGGGTTACAATGAGCAGTTCTTC. Full variable domain (outside the CDR3, taken from reference TRBV7-8 and TRBJ2-1): GAGVSQSPRYKVAKRGQDVALRCDPISGHVSLFWYQQALGQGPEFLTYFQNEAQLDKSGLPSDRFFAERPEGSVSTLKIQRTQQEDSAVYLCASSSGTGGYNEQFFGPGTRLTVL.

This chain uses TRBV30 with TRBJ1-4, with 9 bases that match TRBD1. V was clipped by 8 bases and J by 8 bases; unmatched bases: 9. Germline assignment: CDR1 GTSNPN and CDR2 SVGIG (reference sequence). The CDR3 is 13 residues long. CDR3 protein: CALNRGLREKLFF. CDR3 in DNA: TGTGCCCTAAACAGGGGGCTTAGGGAAAAACTGTTTTTT.

V usage is TRBV20-1 and J usage is TRBJ1-1; D remains unclear. The CDR3 loop spans 11 amino acids. Germline CDR1 reads DFQATT; CDR2 reads SNEGSKA (reference sequence). V was pared by 3 bases and J by 7 bases, with 9 bases between. CDR3 sequence (DNA): TGCAGTGCTAGCAACTGGAATGAAGCTTTCTTT. This encodes CSASNWNEAFF.

The chain carries TRBV7-9 and TRBJ1-1; D perhaps matches TRBD1 (6 bases). Trimming removed 5 bases from V and 11 bases from J, with 15 bases in between. The germline V gene has CDR1 SEHNR and CDR2 FQNEAQ (reference sequence). This CDR3 contains 12 residues. The DNA of the CDR3 is TGTGCCAGCAGCACACAGGGCTATGGGGCTTTCTTT. Protein: CASSTQGYGAFF.

The rearrangement uses TRBV2 and TRBJ1-2; TRBD1 might be the D (5 bases). Germline CDR1 and CDR2: SNHLY and FYNNEI. The V end was cut by 6 bases, the J end by 3 bases, with 8 bases between. The CDR3 is 12 residues long. The CDR3 loop reads CASSLTDYGYTF. The DNA for the CDR3 is TGTGCCAGCAGCCTGACAGACTATGGCTACACCTTC.

This clone was seen only a few times. The chain employs TRBV2 and TRBJ1-2, with 8 nucleotides matching TRBD1. J was trimmed by 6 bases and V by 4 bases; bases with no gene match: 4. CDR1 and CDR2 (germline): SNHLY, FYNNEI. This CDR3 region has 13 residues. The CDR3 loop reads CASSGQGYDGYTF. CDR3 DNA: TGTGCCAGCAGTGGACAGGGGTACGATGGCTACACCTTC.

The V gene is TRBV6-5, the J gene TRBJ2-3; TRBD1 aligns across 7 bases. The CDR3 contains 15 residues. V gave up 5 bases and J gave up 1 base; unmatched junction bases: 6. The germline V gene has CDR1 MNHEY and CDR2 SVGAGI. This CDR3 reads CASSPTGARTDTQYF. Written as DNA, the CDR3 is TGTGCCAGCAGTCCCACAGGGGCCCGCACAGATACGCAGTATTTT.

The rearrangement uses TRBV2 and TRBJ2-3, with TRBD2 matching 12 bases. The germline V gene encodes CDR1 SNHLY and CDR2 FYNNEI. V dropped 5 bases and J dropped 4; count of bases not matched to a gene: 7. The CDR3 extends over 16 amino acids. Here the CDR3 reads CASSSSSGGAADTQYF. The CDR3 DNA reads TGTGCCAGCAGTTCTTCTAGCGGGGGGGCCGCAGATACGCAGTATTTT.